This TCR beta chain is drawn from a study of blood T cells in healthy people across ages. The germline V gene has CDR1 MDHEN and CDR2 SYDVKM. This CDR3 is 13 amino acids long. Trimming left V 11 bases short and J 0 bases short, with 11 bases between. For the second PCR, which ran for about 6 to 11 cycles, a sample-barcoded 5' primer and a J-beta primer mix were used. MiXCR was run by TCRdb on the 5' RACE reads, yielding one entry per CDR3 protein. The sample yields hundreds of thousands of distinct CDR3 sequences, 35% to 50% seen once. This TCR derives from a man older than 75 in good health. The chain has TRBV28 and TRBJ2-1; D is ambiguous. Sequencing used blood. The CDR3 DNA reads TGTGCCTCAGCCTCGAGCTCCTACAATGAGCAGTTCTTC. Translating gives CASASSSYNEQFF.